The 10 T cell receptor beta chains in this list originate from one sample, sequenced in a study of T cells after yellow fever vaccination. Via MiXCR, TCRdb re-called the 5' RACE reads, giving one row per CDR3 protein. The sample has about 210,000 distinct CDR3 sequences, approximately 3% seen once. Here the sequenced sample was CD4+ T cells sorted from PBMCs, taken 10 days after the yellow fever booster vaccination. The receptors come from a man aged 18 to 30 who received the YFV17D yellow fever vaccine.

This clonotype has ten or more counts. For the CDR3, the DNA is TGTGCCAGCAGCAGAACAGGGGCGGGGGAGACCCAGTACTTC. This translates into CASSRTGAGETQYF. The chain couples TRBV7-2 to TRBJ2-5, with a weak D call TRBD1 (7 bases). The germline V gene encodes CDR1 SGHTA and CDR2 FQGNSA. V shed 5 bases and J shed 5 bases, with 15 bases lying between them. This CDR3 is 14 amino acids long. The entire variable domain, with the rest obtained from reference TRBV7-2 and TRBJ2-5, is as follows: GAGVSQSPSNKVTEKGKDVELRCDPISGHTALYWYRQSLGQGLEFLIYFQGNSAPDKSGLPSDRFSAERTGGSVSTLTIQRTQQEDSAVYLCASSRTGAGETQYFGPGTRLLVL.

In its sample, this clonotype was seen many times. CDR3 nucleotide sequence: TGTGCCAGCAGCGGCTGGACAGGGGGCGGCTACACCTTC. Translated: CASSGWTGGGYTF. This chain uses TRBV7-2 with TRBJ1-2; the match to TRBD1 covers 11 bases. V lost 5 bases, J lost 8 bases, and 4 bases stayed unmatched. This CDR3 spans 13 amino acids. Germline V gene data show CDR1 as SGHTA and CDR2 as FQGNSA.

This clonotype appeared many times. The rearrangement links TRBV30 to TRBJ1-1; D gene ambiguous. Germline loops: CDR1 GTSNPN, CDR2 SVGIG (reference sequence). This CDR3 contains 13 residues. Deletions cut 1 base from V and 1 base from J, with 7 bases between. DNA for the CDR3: TGTGCCTGGAGTGGGGGTGGGAACACTGAAGCTTTCTTT. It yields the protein CAWSGGGNTEAFF.

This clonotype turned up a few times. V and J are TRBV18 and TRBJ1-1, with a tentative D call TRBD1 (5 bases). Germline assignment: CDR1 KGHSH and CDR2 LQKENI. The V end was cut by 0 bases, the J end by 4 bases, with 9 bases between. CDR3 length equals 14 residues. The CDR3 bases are TGTGCCAGCTCACCACCGGGGGAGGTCACTGAAGCTTTCTTT. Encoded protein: CASSPPGEVTEAFF.

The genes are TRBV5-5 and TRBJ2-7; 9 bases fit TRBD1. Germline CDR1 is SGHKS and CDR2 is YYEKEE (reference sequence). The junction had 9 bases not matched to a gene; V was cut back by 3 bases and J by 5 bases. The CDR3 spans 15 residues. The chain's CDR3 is CASSSLTGGPHEQYV. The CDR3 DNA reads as TGTGCCAGCAGCTCCTTGACAGGGGGTCCCCACGAGCAGTACGTC.

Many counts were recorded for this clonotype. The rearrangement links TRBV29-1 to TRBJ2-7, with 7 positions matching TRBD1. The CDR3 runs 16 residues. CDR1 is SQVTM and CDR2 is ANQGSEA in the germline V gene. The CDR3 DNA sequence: TGCAGGGGGCGGCCGGGACAGAAACCTGCCCAGTACGAGCAGTACTTC. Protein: CRGRPGQKPAQYEQYF.

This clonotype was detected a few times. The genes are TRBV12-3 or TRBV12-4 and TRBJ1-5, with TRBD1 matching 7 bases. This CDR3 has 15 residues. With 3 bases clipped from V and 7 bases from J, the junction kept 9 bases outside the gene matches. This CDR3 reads CASSLWRGRRQPQHF. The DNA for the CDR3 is TGTGCCAGCAGTTTGTGGAGGGGGCGTCGGCAGCCCCAGCATTTT.

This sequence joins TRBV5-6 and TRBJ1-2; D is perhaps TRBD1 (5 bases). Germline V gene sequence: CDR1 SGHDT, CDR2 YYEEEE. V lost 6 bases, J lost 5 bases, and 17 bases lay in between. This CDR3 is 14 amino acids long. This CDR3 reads CASTKNLGVYGYTF. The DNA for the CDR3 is TGTGCCAGCACCAAAAACCTAGGGGTGTATGGCTACACCTTC.

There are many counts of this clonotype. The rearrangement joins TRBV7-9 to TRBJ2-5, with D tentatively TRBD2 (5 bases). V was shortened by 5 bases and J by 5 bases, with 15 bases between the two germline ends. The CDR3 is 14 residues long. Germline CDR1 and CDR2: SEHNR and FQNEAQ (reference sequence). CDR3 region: CASSIPREEETQYF. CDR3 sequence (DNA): TGTGCCAGCAGCATCCCCCGGGAAGAGGAGACCCAGTACTTC.

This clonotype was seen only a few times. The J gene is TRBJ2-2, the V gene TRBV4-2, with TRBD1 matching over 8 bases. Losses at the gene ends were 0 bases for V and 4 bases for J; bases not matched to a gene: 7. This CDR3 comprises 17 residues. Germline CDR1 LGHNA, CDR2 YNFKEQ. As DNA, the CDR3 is TGTGCCAGCAGCCAAGATCCGGCAGGGGGCTTCACCGGGGAGCTGTTTTTT. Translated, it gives CASSQDPAGGFTGELFF.